This TCR beta chain was identified in a study of T cells in localized non-small cell lung cancer. Findings of the study overall: Longer survival (overall) was linked to higher T cell density in blood. Compared with tumor, uninvolved adjacent lung displayed greater T cell clonality, ranking highest overall.

As concerns this clone: Its specificity is not known.

Assay: immunoSEQ multiplex PCR; the TCRdb copy retains only in-frame clones and omits some. The sample consists of approximately 11,000 clones, roughly 82% of them appearing once. Germline V gene data show CDR1 as SGHVS and CDR2 as FNYEAQ. Deletions cut 2 bases from V and 2 bases from J, with 9 bases between. The CDR3 loop spans 14 amino acids. The chain couples TRBV7-6 to TRBJ2-5, with no clear D. The receptor was derived from a female donor over 55 with stage II lung adenocarcinoma. The source was peripheral blood mononuclear cells, collected before any cancer treatment. DNA for the CDR3: TGTGCCAGCAGCTTATATCAAGGGCAAGAGACCCAGTACTTC. Protein product: CASSLYQGQETQYF.